The 2 T cell receptor beta chains presented below share a single source sample, sequenced in a study of T cells in Graves' hyperthyroidism and ophthalmopathy. TCR beta CDR3 regions were amplified from RNA. First-round RT-PCR with HTBI primers amplified the TCR CDR3 region. TCRdb ran MiXCR on the multiplex PCR reads and lists one entry per CDR3 protein. The sample consists of approximately 600,000 distinct CDR3 sequences, around 21% of them appearing once. Material: blood. Receptors originate from a man aged 25-45 years with Graves' ophthalmopathy.

This clonotype was recorded at least ten times. V usage is TRBV6-1 and J usage is TRBJ1-3, with D unclear. The CDR3 runs 15 residues. V was pared by 8 bases and J by 1 base, with 15 bases between. CDR1 MNHNS and CDR2 SASEGT come from the germline V gene. The CDR3 nucleotides are TGTGCCAGCGACGACGTCGGTGGGTCTGGAAACACCATATATTTT. Amino acids: CASDDVGGSGNTIYF.

The rearrangement uses TRBV6-6 and TRBJ1-4, with D hard to call. Trimming cost V 2 bases and J 5 bases, with 12 bases left between them. Per germline, CDR1 MNHNY and CDR2 SVGAGI (reference sequence). This CDR3 spans 15 amino acids. CDR3 sequence reads: CASSYAGRTNEKLFF. Written as DNA, the CDR3 is TGTGCCAGCAGTTACGCCGGACGGACGAATGAAAAACTGTTTTTT.